The sequence of this T cell receptor (beta chain) was determined in a study of shared clonotypes between healthy human individuals. Study-wide results and limits: Clonotype sharing among donors likely depends on sequencing depth.

The V end was cut by 3 bases, the J end by 7 bases, with 13 bases between. CDR3 length: 13 residues. Germline CDR1 SNHLY, CDR2 FYNNEI. Assay used: immunoSEQ multiplex PCR; TCRdb lists only in-frame clones, some missing. The sample holds roughly 2.5 million clones; around 90% are singletons and the top ten take 0.14%. Each donor was a Caucasian adult residing in Nashville, Tennessee. A CD45RA-negative memory subset and a CD45RA+ naive subset were separated from the CD4+ cells. Details on this clone: Its specificity is not known.

This receptor was taken from a man between 18 and 35 years old in good health. The genes are TRBV2 and TRBJ2-7, with D possibly being TRBD1 (6 bases). The material sequenced was naive CD4+ T cells sorted from blood. As for subset: CD45RA+ positively selected. The DNA of the CDR3 is TGTGCCAGCAGTGAGGGGGCCCGTGGAGAGCAGTACTTC. This sequence encodes CASSEGARGEQYF.